The sequence of this TCR beta chain was determined in a study of T cell responses to AZD1222 COVID-19 vaccine. Measured with immunoSEQ multiplex PCR; TCRdb has only the in-frame clones, and not every one. The table has more than 85,000 clones, around 87% seen once. Overall study results and limits: The study found Spike-specific TCR breadth and depth rose after two AZD1222 doses. Clonal diversity was possibly underestimated; the donors were predominantly white British and more often female.

The CDR3 is 15 amino acids. Trimming took 2 bases from V and 2 from J, leaving 12 bases between them. From germline, CDR1 is MNHEY and CDR2 SMNVEV (reference sequence). As regards this clone: Its target is unknown.

The sample consisted of peripheral blood, taken on day 0 of AZD1222 vaccination. This receptor was taken from an adult in good health. This chain joins TRBV27 and TRBJ1-1; TRBD1 is a possible D gene (5 bases). CDR3 sequence reads: CASSLNGADNTEAFF. The DNA for the CDR3 is TGTGCCAGCAGTTTAAACGGGGCGGATAACACTGAAGCTTTCTTT.